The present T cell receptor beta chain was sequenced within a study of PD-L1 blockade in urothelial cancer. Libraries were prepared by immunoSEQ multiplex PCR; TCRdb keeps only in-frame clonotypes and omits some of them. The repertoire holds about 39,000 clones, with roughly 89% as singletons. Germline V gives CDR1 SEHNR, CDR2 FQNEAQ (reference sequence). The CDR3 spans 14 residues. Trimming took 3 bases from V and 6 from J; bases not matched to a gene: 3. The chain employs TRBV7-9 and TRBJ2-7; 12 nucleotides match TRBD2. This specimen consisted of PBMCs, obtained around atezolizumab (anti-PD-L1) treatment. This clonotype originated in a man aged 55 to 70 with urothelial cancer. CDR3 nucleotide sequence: TGTGCCAGCAGCTTTCAACTAGCGGGAGGCGAGCAGTACTTC. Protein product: CASSFQLAGGEQYF.